This T cell receptor beta chain was identified in a study of T-cell memory formation after mild COVID-19. TCRdb called the 5' RACE reads again in MiXCR, with one record for every CDR3 protein. The sample has roughly 450,000 distinct CDR3 sequences; around a sixth are singletons. The CDR3 runs 19 residues. CDR1 and CDR2 from the germline V gene are SGHNT and YYREEE (reference sequence). The V gene end was trimmed by 0 bases and the J gene end by 4 bases; junction bases not matched to a gene: 14. Sequencing was performed on PBMCs or a T cell subset sorted from them (not recorded which). The chain has TRBV5-4 and TRBJ2-2; 8 bases agree with TRBD2. The TCR was taken from an adult woman who had mild COVID-19 (a few samples of this study predate the infection). Cell type and time point are not known. Written as DNA, the CDR3 is TGTGCCAGCAGCTTGGGAATAGTGGGCGGGAGGACGGTCACCGGGGAGCTGTTTTTT. Protein sequence: CASSLGIVGGRTVTGELFF.